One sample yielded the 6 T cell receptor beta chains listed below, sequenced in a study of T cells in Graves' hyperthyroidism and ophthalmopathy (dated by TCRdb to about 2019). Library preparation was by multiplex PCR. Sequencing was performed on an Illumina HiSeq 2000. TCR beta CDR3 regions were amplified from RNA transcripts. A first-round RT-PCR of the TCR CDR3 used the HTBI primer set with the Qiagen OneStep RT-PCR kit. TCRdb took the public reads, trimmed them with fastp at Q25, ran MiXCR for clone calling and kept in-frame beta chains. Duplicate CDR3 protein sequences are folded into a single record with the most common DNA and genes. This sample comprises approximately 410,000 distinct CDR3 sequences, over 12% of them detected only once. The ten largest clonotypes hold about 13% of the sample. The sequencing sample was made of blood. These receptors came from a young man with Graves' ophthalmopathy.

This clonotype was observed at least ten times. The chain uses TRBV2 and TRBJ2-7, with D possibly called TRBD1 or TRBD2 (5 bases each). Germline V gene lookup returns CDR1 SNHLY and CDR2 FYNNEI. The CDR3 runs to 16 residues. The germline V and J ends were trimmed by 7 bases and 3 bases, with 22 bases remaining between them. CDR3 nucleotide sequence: TGTGCCAGCACGAGCAGGATCCGGGACGGCTACTACGAGCAGTACTTC. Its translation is CASTSRIRDGYYEQYF.

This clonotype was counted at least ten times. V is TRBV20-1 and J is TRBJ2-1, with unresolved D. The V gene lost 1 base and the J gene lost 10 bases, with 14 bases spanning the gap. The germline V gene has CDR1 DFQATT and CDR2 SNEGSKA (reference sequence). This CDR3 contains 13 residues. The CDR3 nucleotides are TGCAGTGCTAGAGGCCTAGGTCTCCGGGAGCAGTTCTTC. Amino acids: CSARGLGLREQFF.

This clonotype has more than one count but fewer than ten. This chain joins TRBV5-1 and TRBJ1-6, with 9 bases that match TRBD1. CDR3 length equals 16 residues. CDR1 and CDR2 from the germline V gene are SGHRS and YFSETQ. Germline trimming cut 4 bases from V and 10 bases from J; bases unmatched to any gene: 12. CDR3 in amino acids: CASSPTGTGFASPLHF. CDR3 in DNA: TGCGCCAGCAGCCCAACCGGGACAGGGTTTGCATCACCCCTCCACTTT.

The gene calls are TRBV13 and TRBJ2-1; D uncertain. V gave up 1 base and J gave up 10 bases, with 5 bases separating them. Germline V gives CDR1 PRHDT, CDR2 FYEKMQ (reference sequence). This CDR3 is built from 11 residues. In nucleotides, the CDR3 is TGTGCCAGCAGCTTAGCTTCCGAGCAGTTCTTC. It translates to CASSLASEQFF.

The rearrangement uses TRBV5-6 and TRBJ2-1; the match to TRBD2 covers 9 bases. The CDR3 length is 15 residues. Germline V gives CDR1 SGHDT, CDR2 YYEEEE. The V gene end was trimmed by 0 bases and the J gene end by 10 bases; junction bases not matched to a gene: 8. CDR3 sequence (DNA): TGTGCCAGCAGCTTGGCTCTAGCGGGGCTCTACGAGCAGTTCTTC. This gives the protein CASSLALAGLYEQFF.

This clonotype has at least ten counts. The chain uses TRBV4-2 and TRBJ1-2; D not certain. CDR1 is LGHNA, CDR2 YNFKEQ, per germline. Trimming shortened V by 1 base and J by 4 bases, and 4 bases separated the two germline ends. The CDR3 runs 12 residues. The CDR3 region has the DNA TGTGCCAGCAGCCAAGCCCCCTATGGCTACACCTTC. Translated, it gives CASSQAPYGYTF.